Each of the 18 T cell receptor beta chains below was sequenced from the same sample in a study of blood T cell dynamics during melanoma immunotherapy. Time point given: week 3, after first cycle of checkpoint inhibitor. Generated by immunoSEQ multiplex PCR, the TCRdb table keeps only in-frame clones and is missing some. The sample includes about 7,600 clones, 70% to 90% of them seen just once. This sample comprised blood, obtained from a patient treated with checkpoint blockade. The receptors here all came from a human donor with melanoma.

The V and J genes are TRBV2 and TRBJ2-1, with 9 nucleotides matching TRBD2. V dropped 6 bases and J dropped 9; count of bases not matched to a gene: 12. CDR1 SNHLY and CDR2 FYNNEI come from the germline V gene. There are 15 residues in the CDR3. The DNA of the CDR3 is TGTGCCAGCAGCAAGAGGACTAGCGTCGCTGGTGAGCAGTTCTTC. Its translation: CASSKRTSVAGEQFF.

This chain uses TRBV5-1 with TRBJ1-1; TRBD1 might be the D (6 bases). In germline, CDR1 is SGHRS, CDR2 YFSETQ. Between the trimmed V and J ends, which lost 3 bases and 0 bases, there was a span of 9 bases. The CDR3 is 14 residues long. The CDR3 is CASSSPGVNTEAFF. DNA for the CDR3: TGCGCCAGCAGCTCTCCAGGGGTGAACACTGAAGCTTTCTTT.

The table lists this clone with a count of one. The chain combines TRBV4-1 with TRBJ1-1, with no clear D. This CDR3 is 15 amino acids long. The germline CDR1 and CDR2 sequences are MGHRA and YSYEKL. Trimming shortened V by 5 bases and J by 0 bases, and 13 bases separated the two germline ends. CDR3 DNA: TGCGCCAGCAGCGGTCGGTCAGCTATGAACACTGAAGCTTTCTTT. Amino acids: CASSGRSAMNTEAFF.

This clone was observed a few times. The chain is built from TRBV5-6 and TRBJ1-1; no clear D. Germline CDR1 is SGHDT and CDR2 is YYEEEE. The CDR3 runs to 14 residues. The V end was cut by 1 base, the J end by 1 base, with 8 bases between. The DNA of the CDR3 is TGTGCCAGCAGCTTGCGGGGTGGGAACACTGAAGCTTTCTTT. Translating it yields CASSLRGGNTEAFF.

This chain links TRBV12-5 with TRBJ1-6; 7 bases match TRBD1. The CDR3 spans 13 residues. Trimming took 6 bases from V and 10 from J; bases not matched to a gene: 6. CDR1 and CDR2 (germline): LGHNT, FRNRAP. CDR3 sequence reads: CASGLSGGSPLHF. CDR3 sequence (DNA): TGTGCTAGTGGCCTCTCAGGGGGGTCACCCCTCCACTTT.

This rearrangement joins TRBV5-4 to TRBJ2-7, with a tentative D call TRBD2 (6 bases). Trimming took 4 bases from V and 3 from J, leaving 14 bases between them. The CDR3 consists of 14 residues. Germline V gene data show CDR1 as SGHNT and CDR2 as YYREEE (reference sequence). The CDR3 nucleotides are TGTGCCAGCAGCCCACAACGGGGGAACTACGAGCAGTACTTC. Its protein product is CASSPQRGNYEQYF.

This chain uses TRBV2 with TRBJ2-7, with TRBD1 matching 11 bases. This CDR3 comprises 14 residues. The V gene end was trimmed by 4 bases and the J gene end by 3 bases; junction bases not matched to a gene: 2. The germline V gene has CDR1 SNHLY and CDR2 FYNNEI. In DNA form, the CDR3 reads TGTGCCAGCAGTGCCGGGACAGGGGGCTACGAGCAGTACTTC. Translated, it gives CASSAGTGGYEQYF.

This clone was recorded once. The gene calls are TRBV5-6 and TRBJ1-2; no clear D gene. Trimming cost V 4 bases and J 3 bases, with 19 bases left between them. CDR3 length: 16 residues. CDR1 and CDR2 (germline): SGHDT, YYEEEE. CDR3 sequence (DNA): TGTGCCAGCAGCCCGGGCGGAAACTTCCTTTACTATGGCTACACCTTC. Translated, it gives CASSPGGNFLYYGYTF. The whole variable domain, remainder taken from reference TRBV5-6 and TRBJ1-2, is DAGVTQSPTHLIKTRGQQVTLRCSPKSGHDTVSWYQQALGQGPQFIFQYYEEEERQRGNFPDRFSGHQFPNYSSELNVNALLLGDSALYLCASSPGGNFLYYGYTFGSGTRLTVV.

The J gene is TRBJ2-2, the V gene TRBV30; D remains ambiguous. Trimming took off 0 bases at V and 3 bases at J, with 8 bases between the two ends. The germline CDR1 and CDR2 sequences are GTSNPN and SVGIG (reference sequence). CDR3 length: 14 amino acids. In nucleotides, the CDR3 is TGTGCCTGGAGTGTAGGAAAATACACCGGGGAGCTGTTTTTT. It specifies CAWSVGKYTGELFF.

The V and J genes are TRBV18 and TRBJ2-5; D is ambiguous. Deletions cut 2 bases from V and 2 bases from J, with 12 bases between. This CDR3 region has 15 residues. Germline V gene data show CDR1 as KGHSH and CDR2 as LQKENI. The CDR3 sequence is CASSPRAGLQETQYF. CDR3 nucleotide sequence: TGTGCCAGCTCACCAAGGGCCGGGTTACAAGAGACCCAGTACTTC.

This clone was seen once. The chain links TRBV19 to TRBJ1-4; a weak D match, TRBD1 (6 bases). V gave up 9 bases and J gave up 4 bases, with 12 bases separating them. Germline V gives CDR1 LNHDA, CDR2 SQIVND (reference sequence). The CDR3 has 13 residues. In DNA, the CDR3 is TGTGCCAGCAGACAGGCGAGTAATGAAAAACTGTTTTTT. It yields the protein CASRQASNEKLFF.

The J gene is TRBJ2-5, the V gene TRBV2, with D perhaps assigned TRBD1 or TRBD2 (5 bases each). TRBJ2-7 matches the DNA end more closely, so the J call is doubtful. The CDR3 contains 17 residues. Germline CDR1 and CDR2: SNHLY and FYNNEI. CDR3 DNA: TGTGCCAGCAGTGGGGTGGGACGGGATTGGGGAACCTACGAGCAGTACTTC. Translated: CASSGVGRDWGTYEQYF.

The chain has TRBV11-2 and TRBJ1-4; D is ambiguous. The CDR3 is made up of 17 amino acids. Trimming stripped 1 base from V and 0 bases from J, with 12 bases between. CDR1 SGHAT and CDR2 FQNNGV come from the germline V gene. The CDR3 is CASSLGRGEATNEKLFF. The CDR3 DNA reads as TGTGCCAGCAGCTTAGGGCGTGGCGAAGCAACTAATGAAAAACTGTTTTTT.

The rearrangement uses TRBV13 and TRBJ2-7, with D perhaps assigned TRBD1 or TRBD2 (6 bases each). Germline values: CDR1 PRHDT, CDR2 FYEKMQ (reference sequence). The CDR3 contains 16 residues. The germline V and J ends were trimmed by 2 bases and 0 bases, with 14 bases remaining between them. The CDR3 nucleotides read TGTGCCAGCAGCTTAATGTCCGGGGGCCGCTCCTACGAGCAGTACTTC. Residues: CASSLMSGGRSYEQYF. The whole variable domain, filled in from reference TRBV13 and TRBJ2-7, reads AAGVIQSPRHLIKEKRETATLKCYPIPRHDTVYWYQQGPGQDPQFLISFYEKMQSDKGSIPDRFSAQQFSDYHSELNMSSLELGDSALYFCASSLMSGGRSYEQYFGPGTRLTVT.

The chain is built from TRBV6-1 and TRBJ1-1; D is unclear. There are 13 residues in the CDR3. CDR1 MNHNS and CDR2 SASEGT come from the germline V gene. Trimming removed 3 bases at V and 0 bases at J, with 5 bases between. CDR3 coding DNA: TGTGCCAGCAGTGAGACGGTGAACACTGAAGCTTTCTTT. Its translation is CASSETVNTEAFF.

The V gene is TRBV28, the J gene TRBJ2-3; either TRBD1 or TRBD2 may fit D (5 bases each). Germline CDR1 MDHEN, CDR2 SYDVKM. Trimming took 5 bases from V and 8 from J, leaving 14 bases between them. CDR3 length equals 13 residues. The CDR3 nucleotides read TGTGCCAGCAGTGGGGACGTCTTTATTACGCAGTATTTT. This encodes CASSGDVFITQYF. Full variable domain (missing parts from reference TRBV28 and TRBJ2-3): DVKVTQSSRYLVKRTGEKVFLECVQDMDHENMFWYRQDPGLGLRLIYFSYDVKMKEKGDIPEGYSVSREKKERFSLILESASTNQTSMYLCASSGDVFITQYFGPGTRLTVL.

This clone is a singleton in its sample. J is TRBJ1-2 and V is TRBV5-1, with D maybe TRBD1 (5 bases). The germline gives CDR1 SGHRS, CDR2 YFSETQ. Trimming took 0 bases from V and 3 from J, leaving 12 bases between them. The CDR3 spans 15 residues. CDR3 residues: CASSLGGARDYGYTF. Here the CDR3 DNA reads TGCGCCAGCAGCTTGGGAGGGGCCAGGGACTATGGCTACACCTTC.

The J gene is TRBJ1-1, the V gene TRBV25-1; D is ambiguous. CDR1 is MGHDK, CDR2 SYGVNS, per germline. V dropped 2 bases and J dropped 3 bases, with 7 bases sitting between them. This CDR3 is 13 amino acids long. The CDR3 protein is CASSENHYTEAFF. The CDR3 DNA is TGTGCCAGCAGTGAAAATCATTACACTGAAGCTTTCTTT. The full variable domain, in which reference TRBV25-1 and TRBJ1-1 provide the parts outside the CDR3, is EADIYQTPRYLVIGTGKKITLECSQTMGHDKMYWYQQDPGMELHLIHYSYGVNSTEKGDLSSESTVSRIRTEHFPLTLESARPSHTSQYLCASSENHYTEAFFGQGTRLTVV.